Given below is one TCR beta chain in context. The data derive from a study of T cell responses to AZD1222 COVID-19 vaccine. Using immunoSEQ multiplex PCR, the repertoire was profiled, and TCRdb retains in-frame clones only, with some absent. The repertoire includes about 18,000 clones, roughly 86% of them detected once, and 8.7% sits in the top ten. The CDR3 sequence is 16 residues long. Trimming stripped 0 bases from V and 2 bases from J, with 14 bases between. The germline V gene has CDR1 SQVTM and CDR2 ANQGSEA. V is TRBV29-1 and J is TRBJ2-1, with D unclear. The sample was peripheral blood, taken 28 days after the second AZD1222 dose. This TCR was sampled from an adult who received the AZD1222 COVID-19 vaccine. The CDR3 DNA reads as TGCAGCGTTGAAGATCGGCAGTCCCTAGCCTACAATGAGCAGTTCTTC. This sequence encodes CSVEDRQSLAYNEQFF.